This section outlines one T cell receptor beta chain sequence together with its context. The antigen is undetermined. Each and every patient relapsed after autologous stem cell transplantation, and patients got differing brentuximab vedotin exposure. The sample originates from a study of PD-1 blockade in classical Hodgkin lymphoma. Study-wide findings and caveats: The repertoire differences lack a defined cause, possibly disease activity or prior therapy. Exclusion removed patients who began nivolumab under 1 year after ASCT. According to reports, newly diagnosed patients had lower baseline TCR diversity than healthy donors, and relapsed/refractory patients had lower baseline TCR diversity still. Similar baseline diversity was found in complete responders and newly diagnosed patients.

V lost 4 bases and J 4 bases, leaving 17 bases between the germline ends. This CDR3 contains 15 residues. Germline V gene data show CDR1 as SGHRS and CDR2 as YFSETQ. Sequenced by immunoSEQ multiplex PCR; TCRdb stores in-frame clones only, minus some. Found here are some 84,000 clones, 80% to 95% of them singletons; the top ten hold under 3%. The chain joins TRBV5-1 to TRBJ1-2; weak D call: TRBD1 (5 bases). Sample: peripheral blood mononuclear cells (PBMCs), taken before the second cycle of nivolumab. The sequence was obtained from a human donor with classical Hodgkin lymphoma. CDR3 protein: CASSRDRQTVYGYTF. The CDR3, as DNA: TGCGCCAGCAGCAGGGACCGTCAAACAGTCTATGGCTACACCTTC.